The T cell receptor beta chain under discussion was sequenced for a study of post-analysis software for immune sequencing data. Study results and limitations: With TRBV5-6, TRBV5-1 and TRBV20-1 included, about five TRBV segments were more frequent in patients than in controls.

Presence of unique molecular identifiers characterized the TCR beta cDNA libraries. TCRdb ran MiXCR on the PCR reads and lists one entry per CDR3 protein. The sample lists roughly 700,000 distinct CDR3 sequences; 30% were seen once. Germline loops: CDR1 SGHRS, CDR2 YFSETQ. The CDR3 has 14 residues. V dropped 0 bases and J dropped 8 bases, with 14 bases sitting between them. This clonotype was found a few times. Its target is not known. The sequence came from a girl aged 10 to 17 with multiple sclerosis. The sample was blood. The chain uses TRBV5-1 and TRBJ1-2; D gene unclear. The CDR3 coding sequence is TGCGCCAGCAGCTTGGGACAACCATCAAGAGGCTACACCTTC. This translates into CASSLGQPSRGYTF.